One and the same sample provided the 19 T cell receptor beta chains below, sequenced in a study of T-cell memory formation after mild COVID-19 (dated by TCRdb to about 2021). Library construction relied on 5' RACE. Sequencing relied on an Illumina NovaSeq 6000. Using fastp trimming at Q25 and MiXCR clonotype assembly, TCRdb reanalyzed the public sequencing data and kept in-frame beta chains. Each CDR3 protein gets just one entry, which takes the most common genes and DNA from the rows behind it. Within this sample are about 200,000 distinct CDR3 sequences, with 9.5% of them counted one time only. The ten largest clones capture roughly 4% of the sample. Sequencing input: PBMCs or a T cell subset sorted from them (not recorded which). These receptors were taken from a man between 18 and 29 years old who had mild COVID-19 (a few samples of this study predate the infection). The sample titles of this study are shuffled in the database, so cell type and time point are left out; the donor was told from shared clones.

V usage is TRBV12-3 or TRBV12-4 and J usage is TRBJ1-1; no clear D. This CDR3 spans 14 amino acids. The V end was cut by 7 bases, the J end by 5 bases, with 17 bases between. Here the CDR3 reads CASNYRRVSTEAFF. The CDR3 nucleotides are TGTGCCAGCAACTACCGGCGAGTATCTACTGAAGCTTTCTTT.

The chain joins TRBV29-1 to TRBJ2-7, with D tentatively TRBD1 (5 bases). Germline assignment: CDR1 SQVTM and CDR2 ANQGSEA. The CDR3 consists of 13 residues. V gave up 2 bases and J gave up 2 bases, with 10 bases separating them. CDR3 sequence (DNA): TGCAGCGTTGAAAGAGACAGACCCTACGAGCAGTACGTC. Amino acid sequence: CSVERDRPYEQYV.

This clonotype was counted ten times or more. The chain recombines TRBV7-9 with TRBJ2-1; 12 bases are a match to TRBD2. The CDR3 length is 17 residues. The germline CDR1 and CDR2 sequences are SEHNR and FQNEAQ (reference sequence). V shed 4 bases and J 6 bases; nucleotides not matched to a gene: 10. In nucleotides, the CDR3 is TGTGCCAGCAGCTCACCGTCAGCACTAGCGGGGGGCAATGAGCAGTTCTTC. Amino acids: CASSSPSALAGGNEQFF.

This clonotype was seen ten or more times. This rearrangement joins TRBV7-2 to TRBJ2-1; possibly TRBD1 for D (6 bases). V gave up 1 base and J gave up 7 bases, with 11 bases separating them. The germline gives CDR1 SGHTA, CDR2 FQGNSA. This CDR3 spans 14 amino acids. Here the CDR3 DNA reads TGTGCCAGCAGCTTAGGGATCAGGGGAAATGAGCAGTTCTTC. Residues: CASSLGIRGNEQFF.

DNA of the CDR3: TGCGCCAGCGGTAACGGGCAATTGGGGGAAAAACTGTTTTTT. Amino acids: CASGNGQLGEKLFF. This chain uses TRBV5-1 with TRBJ1-4; D remains unclear. This CDR3 is built from 14 residues. Trimming took off 7 bases at V and 8 bases at J, with 18 bases between the two ends. Germline V gene data show CDR1 as SGHRS and CDR2 as YFSETQ.

The chain carries TRBV28 and TRBJ1-4; 7 positions match TRBD1. This CDR3 comprises 16 residues. Germline V gene sequence: CDR1 MDHEN, CDR2 SYDVKM. V shed 1 base and J 8 bases; nucleotides not matched to a gene: 10. CDR3: CASSLSGQRSYEKLFF. CDR3 DNA: TGTGCCAGCAGTTTATCGGGACAGCGGAGTTACGAAAAACTGTTTTTT.

This clonotype has a handful of counts. The V call is TRBV7-8, the J call TRBJ2-7, with 7 nucleotides matching TRBD2. Losses at the gene ends were 5 bases for V and 3 bases for J; bases not matched to a gene: 13. Germline V CDR1 and CDR2: SGHVS, FQNEAQ. This CDR3 has 16 residues. CDR3 residues: CASSLGASGPIYEQYV. The DNA of the CDR3 is TGTGCCAGCAGCCTTGGGGCTAGCGGACCCATCTACGAGCAGTACGTC.

This chain joins TRBV5-1 and TRBJ1-4; 8 bases are shared with TRBD1. V trimming: 2 bases; J trimming: 7 bases; junction bases outside the gene matches: 1. The CDR3 sequence is 13 residues long. The germline V gene encodes CDR1 SGHRS and CDR2 YFSETQ. The CDR3 DNA reads as TGCGCCAGCAGCTTTCAGGGGGCTGAAAAACTGTTTTTT. As protein: CASSFQGAEKLFF. The full variable domain, rest sourced from reference TRBV5-1 and TRBJ1-4, is KAGVTQTPRYLIKTRGQQVTLSCSPISGHRSVSWYQQTPGQGLQFLFEYFSETQRNKGNFPGRFSGRQFSNSRSEMNVSTLELGDSALYLCASSFQGAEKLFFGSGTQLSVL.

This clonotype came up a few times. V is TRBV7-2 and J is TRBJ1-2; D uncertain. V gave up 2 bases and J gave up 6 bases, with 19 bases separating them. The CDR3 totals 16 residues. Germline assignment: CDR1 SGHTA and CDR2 FQGNSA. CDR3 sequence reads: CASSLSRASAGNGYTF. CDR3 in DNA: TGTGCCAGCAGCTTAAGTCGGGCCTCAGCGGGGAATGGCTACACCTTC.

This clonotype came up many times. The chain carries TRBV5-1 and TRBJ2-5, with a tentative D call TRBD2 (7 bases). Trimming shortened V by 3 bases and J by 4 bases, and 13 bases separated the two germline ends. CDR1 and CDR2 (germline): SGHRS, YFSETQ. This CDR3 is built from 14 residues. This CDR3 is CASSSGGPGETQYF. CDR3 DNA sequence: TGCGCCAGCAGCTCCGGGGGGCCGGGAGAGACCCAGTACTTC.

This clonotype was counted between two and nine times. The rearrangement uses TRBV29-1 and TRBJ2-3; tentatively, D is TRBD1 (6 bases). The CDR3 has 13 amino acids. CDR1 is SQVTM and CDR2 is ANQGSEA in the germline V gene. Trimming removed 4 bases from V and 4 bases from J, with 12 bases in between. Here the CDR3 reads CSVAGARADTQYF. DNA of the CDR3: TGCAGCGTTGCAGGGGCTCGGGCAGATACGCAGTATTTT.

This clonotype was counted only a few times. The chain joins TRBV6-5 to TRBJ2-3; D uncertain. The CDR3 contains 13 residues. The ends were cut back, 1 base at V and 3 bases at J, with 5 bases in the middle. The germline CDR1 and CDR2 sequences are MNHEY and SVGAGI. The CDR3 sequence: CASSYLKTDTQYF. For the CDR3, the DNA is TGTGCCAGCAGTTACTTAAAGACAGATACGCAGTATTTT.

This clonotype has a count of ten or more. The chain links TRBV5-1 to TRBJ2-7; 8 positions agree with TRBD2. CDR1 is SGHRS, CDR2 YFSETQ, per germline. This CDR3 spans 15 amino acids. The trim removed 2 bases at V and 6 bases at J, leaving 10 bases unmatched. The CDR3 DNA reads TGCGCCAGCAGCTTTCCCCCCCGTAGCGGGGCCGAGCAGTACGTC. Translation gives CASSFPPRSGAEQYV.

Ten or more counts support this clonotype. This chain joins TRBV5-1 and TRBJ2-2; D not resolved. The CDR3 length is 14 residues. Germline V CDR1 and CDR2: SGHRS, YFSETQ. V was shortened by 5 bases and J by 6 bases, with 14 bases between the two germline ends. The chain's CDR3 is CASRYGPQAGELFF. The DNA for the CDR3 is TGCGCCAGCAGATATGGGCCCCAGGCCGGGGAGCTGTTTTTT.

This clonotype was counted between two and nine times. The chain couples TRBV7-9 to TRBJ1-4; no clear D. This CDR3 is built from 13 residues. CDR1 SEHNR and CDR2 FQNEAQ come from the germline V gene (reference sequence). V lost 5 bases to trimming and J lost 6 bases, with 10 bases between them. CDR3 sequence reads: CASSPWDDEKLFF. The CDR3 nucleotides read TGTGCCAGCAGCCCCTGGGATGATGAAAAACTGTTTTTT.

This clonotype showed up many times. V gene TRBV4-3 combines with J gene TRBJ2-1; possible D gene TRBD1, 6 bases. The V end lost 0 bases, the J end lost 7 bases, and 16 bases lay between the germline ends. This CDR3 has 16 residues. Germline CDR1 is LGHNA and CDR2 is YSLEER. DNA for the CDR3: TGCGCCAGCAGCCAAGAATCCGGGACAACTGCGAATGAGCAGTTCTTC. Translated, it gives CASSQESGTTANEQFF.

Many counts were recorded for this clonotype. The chain joins TRBV29-1 to TRBJ2-3; 8 bases are a match to TRBD1. CDR1 is SQVTM, CDR2 ANQGSEA, per germline. This CDR3 contains 12 residues. J was trimmed by 2 bases and V by 7 bases; bases with no gene match: 2. The CDR3 nucleotides are TGCAGCGCGGACAGGGCCACAGATACGCAGTATTTT. Its translation: CSADRATDTQYF.

The gene calls are TRBV10-3 and TRBJ2-3; D call uncertain. Germline V gene sequence: CDR1 ENHRY, CDR2 SYGVKD. This CDR3 has 13 residues. V was shortened by 7 bases and J by 0 bases, with 8 bases between the two germline ends. The CDR3: CAITPGSTDTQYF. The CDR3 DNA sequence: TGTGCCATCACCCCGGGTAGCACAGATACGCAGTATTTT.

This clonotype has just a few counts. V and J are TRBV6-1 and TRBJ2-3; TRBD2 agrees at 12 bases. The germline gives CDR1 MNHNS, CDR2 SASEGT. The CDR3 sequence is 15 residues long. The junction had 5 bases not matched to a gene; V was cut back by 6 bases and J by 4 bases. The CDR3 DNA sequence: TGTGCCAGCAGGGGAGCTAGCGGGGGGGCAGATACGCAGTATTTT. Its protein product is CASRGASGGADTQYF.